This TCR beta chain originates from a study of blood T cell repertoires in COVID-19. Study context: T cells, B-cell-depleted T cells, or PBMCs supplied cDNA or gDNA.

Seattle's enrolled individuals joined amid active infection and were then monitored longitudinally. Clones were read by immunoSEQ multiplex PCR, and TCRdb kept only the in-frame ones, dropping some. The repertoire has more than 150,000 clones, 75% to 85% of them found once; the top ten carry 9.5% to 15%. The CDR3 loop spans 14 amino acids. V lost 3 bases and J lost 2, with 10 bases in between. Germline V gives CDR1 DFQATT, CDR2 SNEGSKA (reference sequence). This clonotype was obtained from a woman of 80 years or more with COVID-19, enrolled during active disease. Sequences were obtained from peripheral blood. V is TRBV20-1 and J is TRBJ2-2; no firm D call. The CDR3 protein is CSASIDLNTGELFF. DNA for the CDR3: TGCAGTGCTAGTATCGACTTAAACACCGGGGAGCTGTTTTTT.